This TCR beta chain stems from a study of cytomegalovirus exposure and HLA in healthy donors. PCR used 60 Vbeta primers and 13 Jbeta primers. Measured with immunoSEQ multiplex PCR; TCRdb has only the in-frame clones, and not every one. The table includes over 110,000 clones, under 80% detected once. CDR3 length: 13 amino acids. The germline gives CDR1 MNHNS, CDR2 SASEGT. J was trimmed by 8 bases and V by 8 bases; bases with no gene match: 6. The V call is TRBV6-1, the J call TRBJ2-1, with 10 nucleotides matching TRBD2. Specimen: PBMCs. This sequence was found in a woman in her 50s in good health and CMV-seropositive. The CDR3 bases are TGTGCCAGCGGTAGCGGGGGGACGTATGAGCAGTTCTTC. Translated, it gives CASGSGGTYEQFF.